The 14 T cell receptor beta chains listed next were all sequenced from one sample in a study of T cells after posttransplantation cyclophosphamide. The data were produced by immunoSEQ multiplex PCR, yet TCRdb's version contains in-frame clones alone and is incomplete. This repertoire lists roughly 1,400 clones without singletons; about 30% sits in the top ten. Busulfan-fludarabine conditioning, marrow transplant, and cyclophosphamide on days +3 and +4 were administered. The input for sequencing was PBMCs, taken after an allogeneic stem cell transplant with post-transplant cyclophosphamide. The receptor set was obtained from a young adult male patient who received an allogeneic stem cell transplant from a related donor, was CMV-positive, and had acute GVHD only. Some T cells may originate from the graft donor.

This clone was observed at least ten times. V gene TRBV9 combines with J gene TRBJ2-6, with TRBD2 identical over 15 bases. CDR3 length equals 24 residues. Trimming took 5 bases from V and 2 from J; bases not matched to a gene: 23. Germline values: CDR1 SGDLS, CDR2 YYNGEE. Here the CDR3 reads CASRDKLGLAGGLVVLTGANVLTF. The DNA of the CDR3 is TGTGCCAGCAGGGACAAATTAGGACTAGCGGGGGGGTTGGTTGTACTAACTGGGGCCAACGTCCTGACTTTC. Together with reference TRBV9 and TRBJ2-6, the CDR3 gives the full variable domain: DSGVTQTPKHLITATGQRVTLRCSPRSGDLSVYWYQQSLDQGLQFLIQYYNGEERAKGNILERFSAQQFPDLHSELNLSSLELGDSALYFCASRDKLGLAGGLVVLTGANVLTFGAGSRLTVL.

This clone was counted ten times or more. This rearrangement joins TRBV15 to TRBJ2-3, with D perhaps matching TRBD1 (5 bases). The germline CDR1 and CDR2 sequences are LNHNV and YYDKDF (reference sequence). CDR3 size: 15 residues. With 3 bases removed from V and 0 bases from J, the gap between germline ends came to 10 bases. The CDR3 DNA reads TGTGCCACCAGCAGGAACAAGGGGAGCACAGATACGCAGTATTTT. Translation: CATSRNKGSTDTQYF.

This clone is labeled as medium-sized. The chain carries TRBV18 and TRBJ2-7, with TRBD2 identical over 7 bases. Germline CDR1 and CDR2: KGHSH and LQKENI. The CDR3 has 17 amino acids. The trim removed 6 bases at V and 2 bases at J, leaving 16 bases unmatched. CDR3 DNA sequence: TGTGCCAGCTCCCTAGACCAGAGCGGGAAATACCCCTACGAGCAGTACTTC. This sequence encodes CASSLDQSGKYPYEQYF.

This clone showed up many times. The genes are TRBV5-1 and TRBJ2-2, with D maybe TRBD2 (6 bases). Trimming took 0 bases from V and 5 from J, leaving 14 bases between them. The CDR3 runs to 16 residues. The germline gives CDR1 SGHRS, CDR2 YFSETQ. The CDR3 protein is CASSLAVDRGTGELFF. The CDR3 bases are TGCGCCAGCAGCTTGGCCGTGGACCGGGGGACCGGGGAGCTGTTTTTT.

By share of the sample, this clone is hyperexpanded. The chain carries TRBV27 and TRBJ1-4; TRBD1 might be the D (6 bases). V lost 5 bases to trimming and J lost 7 bases, with 11 bases between them. The CDR3 is 13 amino acids. CDR1 and CDR2 (germline): MNHEY, SMNVEV (reference sequence). This chain's CDR3 is CASSLQGREKLFF. The CDR3 coding sequence is TGTGCCAGCAGTCTACAGGGTCGTGAAAAACTGTTTTTT.

This clone counts as medium-sized (0.01 to 0.1%). This rearrangement joins TRBV7-3 to TRBJ2-1; the match to TRBD1 covers 7 bases. Germline-derived CDR1 and CDR2 are SGHTA and FQGTGA. The CDR3 is made up of 15 amino acids. Trimming at V came to 2 bases and at J to 4 bases, leaving 5 bases not matched to a gene. The CDR3 protein is CASSLGQGVYNEQFF. CDR3 DNA sequence: TGTGCCAGCAGCTTAGGCCAGGGGGTATACAATGAGCAGTTCTTC.

This clone appeared a few times. The chain uses TRBV7-2 and TRBJ1-4; D gene unclear. This CDR3 spans 16 amino acids. CDR1 SGHTA and CDR2 FQGNSA come from the germline V gene. V was clipped by 1 base and J by 4 bases, with 13 bases between them. The CDR3 sequence: CASSLDGPFYNEKLFF. The CDR3 DNA reads as TGTGCCAGCAGCTTAGATGGTCCCTTCTATAATGAAAAACTGTTTTTT.

By share, this clone ranks as medium-sized. The V and J genes are TRBV5-5 and TRBJ2-7, with 8 bases aligning to TRBD1. Germline V CDR1 and CDR2: SGHKS, YYEKEE (reference sequence). J lost 6 bases, V lost 4 bases, and 3 bases had no gene match. The CDR3 has 12 amino acids. CDR3 DNA: TGTGCCAGCAGCCGACAGGGGACCGAGCAGTACTTC. This translates into CASSRQGTEQYF.

This clone is medium-sized (0.01 to 0.1%) in the sample. The gene calls are TRBV5-4 and TRBJ1-2, with D perhaps TRBD1 (6 bases). CDR1 SGHNT and CDR2 YYREEE come from the germline V gene (reference sequence). V gave up 0 bases and J gave up 4 bases, with 10 bases separating them. The CDR3 runs to 14 residues. CDR3 protein: CASSLDRESYGYTF. CDR3 DNA sequence: TGTGCCAGCAGCTTGGACAGGGAATCCTATGGCTACACCTTC.

By share, this clone counts as medium-sized. The genes are TRBV2 and TRBJ1-1; a possible D gene is TRBD1 (5 bases). CDR3 length: 14 amino acids. Trimming cost V 6 bases and J 9 bases, with 20 bases left between them. Germline V gene lookup returns CDR1 SNHLY and CDR2 FYNNEI. This chain's CDR3 is CASRYAQGAGKAFF. DNA for the CDR3: TGTGCCAGCAGGTATGCCCAGGGTGCCGGAAAAGCTTTCTTT.

In its sample, this clone ranks as medium-sized. This chain joins TRBV28 and TRBJ1-6, with TRBD1 as a possible D gene (5 bases). CDR1 and CDR2 from the germline V gene are MDHEN and SYDVKM. V dropped 4 bases and J dropped 0 bases, with 10 bases sitting between them. The CDR3 covers 16 residues. In DNA form, the CDR3 reads TGTGCCAGCAGTTCCCCAGGGAGCTCCTATAATTCACCCCTCCACTTT. It translates to CASSSPGSSYNSPLHF.

By share of the sample, this clone is medium-sized. This chain uses TRBV15 with TRBJ2-6; the D is unclear. Trimming removed 1 base at V and 4 bases at J, with 8 bases between. From germline, CDR1 is LNHNV and CDR2 YYDKDF (reference sequence). The CDR3 length is 15 residues. The CDR3 protein is CATSRGIGGANVLTF. The DNA of the CDR3 is TGTGCCACCAGCAGAGGAATCGGGGGGGCCAACGTCCTGACTTTC. Variable domain in full (rest from reference TRBV15 and TRBJ2-6): DAMVIQNPRYQVTQFGKPVTLSCSQTLNHNVMYWYQQKSSQAPKLLFHYYDKDFNNEADTPDNFQSRRPNTSFCFLDIRSPGLGDTAMYLCATSRGIGGANVLTFGAGSRLTVL.

This clone is judged medium-sized. This chain's CDR3 is CASSIIPGMSNQPQHF. The CDR3 DNA is TGTGCCAGTAGTATAATTCCAGGGATGAGCAATCAGCCCCAGCATTTT. The rearrangement links TRBV19 to TRBJ1-5; D is perhaps TRBD1 (5 bases). V was clipped by 2 bases and J by 1 base, with 12 bases between them. This CDR3 has 16 residues. Per germline, CDR1 LNHDA and CDR2 SQIVND (reference sequence).

This clone was observed many times. V gene TRBV5-5 combines with J gene TRBJ2-5; TRBD1 agrees at 11 bases. CDR3 size: 16 residues. Per germline, CDR1 SGHKS and CDR2 YYEKEE (reference sequence). The junction had 11 bases not matched to a gene; V was cut back by 4 bases and J by 6 bases. CDR3 residues: CASSPDPGQGGKTQYF. The CDR3 region has the DNA TGTGCCAGCAGCCCCGACCCGGGACAGGGGGGAAAGACCCAGTACTTC.